The T cell receptor beta chain under discussion was sequenced for a study of cytomegalovirus exposure and HLA in healthy donors. The PCR was carried out with 60 Vbeta primers and 13 Jbeta primers. Profiled with immunoSEQ multiplex PCR; TCRdb holds only in-frame clones, not every one. The data show roughly 120,000 clones, roughly 69% seen once. CDR3 size: 15 residues. Germline CDR1 MNHEY, CDR2 SMNVEV (reference sequence). Losses at the gene ends were 5 bases for V and 7 bases for J; bases not matched to a gene: 13. This sequence was found in a woman aged 40 to 50 in good health and CMV-seropositive. V is TRBV27 and J is TRBJ1-2; 7 nucleotides align to TRBD1. Sequencing input: PBMCs. The CDR3 DNA reads as TGTGCCAGCAGTCTCCAGCCCGGGACAGATATTGGCTACACCTTC. Amino acids: CASSLQPGTDIGYTF.